This TCR beta chain came from a study of cytomegalovirus exposure and HLA in healthy donors. This clone has just a few counts. Its matching antigen is unknown. Primers for the PCR totalled 60 Vbeta and 13 Jbeta. Assay: immunoSEQ multiplex PCR; the TCRdb copy retains only in-frame clones and omits some. The data show approximately 100,000 clones, with 74% seen just once and roughly 2.6% held by the top ten. Notes on the study in general: Around 160 TCR beta chains were listed as cytomegalovirus-associated. Serostatus for CMV was the only available immune exposure information.

Sequenced input: PBMCs. The TCR was taken from a man aged 50-59 years in good health and CMV-seropositive.

The CDR3 DNA follows: TGTGCCACCAGTCGGGACAGGGTCTCCTACGAGCAGTACTTC. Protein sequence: CATSRDRVSYEQYF. The chain is built from TRBV15 and TRBJ2-7, with TRBD1 matching 9 bases. CDR3 length equals 14 residues. Germline V gives CDR1 LNHNV, CDR2 YYDKDF (reference sequence). With V trimmed by 6 bases and J by 0 bases, 3 bases remained unmatched.